Shown below are 25 T cell receptor beta chains from a single sample sequenced in a study of CD8 T cells in Susac syndrome. RNA, at about 0.45 to 1 ug, was reverse transcribed with random hexamers. MiXCR, run by TCRdb on the immunoSEQ multiplex PCR reads, gives a single entry per CDR3 protein. The sample records approximately 260,000 distinct CDR3 sequences, roughly 95% being singletons. What was sequenced was CD4+ T cells from PBMCs. Receptor source: a human donor with Susac syndrome.

The gene calls are TRBV6-6 and TRBJ2-3; D is undetermined. The V gene's germline CDR1 is MNHNY and CDR2 SVGAGI (reference sequence). Trimming took 5 bases from V and 2 from J, leaving 8 bases between them. This CDR3 is built from 13 residues. CDR3 residues: CASSPRNTDTQYF. CDR3 sequence (DNA): TGTGCCAGCAGTCCCCGGAACACAGATACGCAGTATTTT.

The chain carries TRBV28 and TRBJ2-1; D may correspond to TRBD1 or TRBD2 (5 bases each). Trimming took off 5 bases at V and 3 bases at J, with 14 bases between the two ends. The CDR3 has 15 amino acids. The V gene's germline CDR1 is MDHEN and CDR2 SYDVKM. CDR3 in amino acids: CASSPGSVGYNEQFF. The CDR3 nucleotides read TGTGCCAGCAGTCCAGGGAGTGTCGGCTACAATGAGCAGTTCTTC.

This clonotype was recorded once. The genes are TRBV20-1 and TRBJ2-7, with 8 positions matching TRBD1. There are 13 residues in the CDR3. Germline values: CDR1 DFQATT, CDR2 SNEGSKA (reference sequence). V lost 4 bases and J lost 3; bases outside the gene matches: 5. CDR3 nucleotide sequence: TGCAGTGCTACCGGACAGGGTAGCTACGAGCAGTACTTC. Amino acids: CSATGQGSYEQYF.

The V call is TRBV20-1, the J call TRBJ1-2; D uncertain. This CDR3 has 15 amino acids. Germline CDR1 DFQATT, CDR2 SNEGSKA (reference sequence). Trimming pared 1 base from V and 8 bases from J, leaving 20 bases between. The CDR3 sequence is CSARAVPGGSNGYTF. In DNA, the CDR3 is TGCAGTGCTAGAGCCGTCCCGGGAGGGTCTAACGGCTACACCTTC.

The chain uses TRBV20-1 and TRBJ2-7; D might be TRBD2 (5 bases). The CDR3 is made up of 14 amino acids. Germline CDR1 reads DFQATT; CDR2 reads SNEGSKA (reference sequence). The chain's CDR3 is CAAIPPSGAYEQYF. The CDR3 bases are TGCGCCGCCATCCCCCCTTCCGGGGCCTACGAGCAGTACTTC.

This clonotype was detected once. The J gene is TRBJ1-4, the V gene TRBV20-1; D is ambiguous. Looked up from germline, CDR1 is DFQATT and CDR2 is SNEGSKA (reference sequence). The germline V and J ends were trimmed by 6 bases and 2 bases, with 7 bases remaining between them. The CDR3 loop spans 12 amino acids. The CDR3 reads CSARGTNEKLFF. CDR3 coding DNA: TGCAGTGCCCGGGGTACTAATGAAAAACTGTTTTTT.

This sequence joins TRBV9 and TRBJ2-5, with D perhaps TRBD2 (6 bases). Per germline, CDR1 SGDLS and CDR2 YYNGEE. Trimming removed 3 bases at V and 5 bases at J, with 14 bases between. There are 14 residues in the CDR3. The CDR3 nucleotides are TGTGCCAGCAGCGCGGGACCCGCGGGGGAGACCCAGTACTTC. Translating gives CASSAGPAGETQYF.

The genes are TRBV29-1 and TRBJ1-1, with a weak D call TRBD1 (5 bases). The germline CDR1 and CDR2 sequences are SQVTM and ANQGSEA. V was shortened by 7 bases and J by 0 bases, with 12 bases between the two germline ends. This CDR3 has 13 amino acids. The CDR3 region is CSGKWTLNTEAFF. The CDR3, as DNA: TGCAGCGGGAAATGGACACTGAACACTGAAGCTTTCTTT.

J is TRBJ2-5 and V is TRBV6-6; TRBD2 matches at 8 bases. The CDR3 runs 15 residues. Germline loops: CDR1 MNHNY, CDR2 SVGAGI (reference sequence). Losses at the gene ends were 6 bases for V and 5 bases for J; bases not matched to a gene: 11. The CDR3: CASSPQRGLGETQYF. As DNA, the CDR3 is TGTGCCAGCAGCCCCCAGCGGGGGCTGGGGGAGACCCAGTACTTC.

The V gene is TRBV20-1, the J gene TRBJ2-7; 7 bases map to TRBD2. Trimming cost V 6 bases and J 2 bases; bases outside gene matches: 7. From germline, CDR1 is DFQATT and CDR2 SNEGSKA (reference sequence). This CDR3 region has 13 residues. The CDR3 loop is CSAVGTTPYEQYF. In nucleotides, the CDR3 is TGCAGTGCCGTTGGGACTACCCCCTACGAGCAGTACTTC.

This sequence joins TRBV7-8 and TRBJ2-1; perhaps TRBD1 as D (6 bases). Trimming took 5 bases from V and 4 from J, leaving 21 bases between them. The CDR3 covers 17 residues. In germline, CDR1 is SGHVS, CDR2 FQNEAQ. The CDR3 loop reads CASSASLAGDQYNEQFF. CDR3 DNA: TGTGCCAGCAGCGCATCACTTGCAGGGGACCAATACAATGAGCAGTTCTTC.

In this sample, this clonotype turned up once. V gene TRBV29-1 combines with J gene TRBJ2-5; 8 bases map to TRBD2. V dropped 3 bases and J dropped 1; count of bases not matched to a gene: 4. This CDR3 region has 14 residues. The germline gives CDR1 SQVTM, CDR2 ANQGSEA. The CDR3 DNA reads TGCAGCGTTGAGTCTAGCGGGTCCCAAGAGACCCAGTACTTC. This translates into CSVESSGSQETQYF.

This rearrangement joins TRBV7-6 to TRBJ1-1; 7 bases align to TRBD1. J lost 1 base, V lost 8 bases, and 10 bases had no gene match. This CDR3 comprises 15 residues. Germline V gene lookup returns CDR1 SGHVS and CDR2 FNYEAQ. CDR3 amino acids: CASGGWDSSNTEAFF. The CDR3 region has the DNA TGTGCCAGCGGTGGCTGGGACAGTTCGAACACTGAAGCTTTCTTT.

This rearrangement joins TRBV6-6 to TRBJ2-4; 8 bases map to TRBD1. The CDR3 has 14 amino acids. Losses at the gene ends were 2 bases for V and 6 bases for J; bases not matched to a gene: 3. In germline, CDR1 is MNHNY, CDR2 SVGAGI (reference sequence). CDR3: CASSYRDRGNIQYF. In DNA, the CDR3 is TGTGCCAGCAGTTACCGAGACAGGGGAAACATTCAGTACTTC.

The chain carries TRBV3-1 and TRBJ2-1, with D perhaps given as TRBD1 or TRBD2 (5 bases each). V shed 1 base and J shed 7 bases, with 8 bases lying between them. This CDR3 is built from 13 residues. Germline lookup yields CDR1 LGHDT and CDR2 YNNKEL (reference sequence). This CDR3 reads CASSQGGRNEQFF. For the CDR3, the DNA is TGTGCCAGCAGCCAAGGGGGACGAAATGAGCAGTTCTTC.

This sequence joins TRBV20-1 and TRBJ2-7; TRBD2 aligns across 13 bases. This CDR3 comprises 14 residues. V was pared by 6 bases and J by 6 bases, with 8 bases of the junction left unmatched. The germline V gene has CDR1 DFQATT and CDR2 SNEGSKA (reference sequence). For the CDR3, the DNA is TGCAGTGCGAGACCGGGACTAGCGGGATCCGAGCAGTACTTC. Its protein product is CSARPGLAGSEQYF.

The genes are TRBV30 and TRBJ2-5; D gene uncertain. Germline V CDR1 and CDR2: GTSNPN, SVGIG (reference sequence). The CDR3 length is 12 residues. V was trimmed by 2 bases and J by 7 bases, leaving 11 bases between them. CDR3 in amino acids: CAWSRVVGTQYF. The CDR3 region has the DNA TGTGCCTGGAGTAGGGTGGTTGGGACCCAGTACTTC. Full variable domain (rest looked up from reference TRBV30 and TRBJ2-5): SQTIHQWPATLVQPVGSPLSLECTVEGTSNPNLYWYRQAAGRGLQLLFYSVGIGQISSEVPQNLSASRPQDRQFILSSKKLLLSDSGFYLCAWSRVVGTQYFGPGTRLLVL.

The rearrangement links TRBV14 to TRBJ1-2; D might be TRBD1 (6 bases). Germline CDR1 and CDR2: SGHDN and FVKESK. V was trimmed by 0 bases and J by 8 bases, leaving 16 bases between them. The CDR3 covers 15 residues. The CDR3 DNA reads as TGTGCCAGCAGCCAAGACGGCGTGGGGACACGAGGCTACACCTTC. Translating it yields CASSQDGVGTRGYTF.

This chain uses TRBV30 with TRBJ2-5, with a tentative D call TRBD1 (5 bases). The CDR3 runs to 16 residues. Trimming cost V 5 bases and J 0 bases, with 19 bases left between them. Germline values: CDR1 GTSNPN, CDR2 SVGIG (reference sequence). The CDR3: CAWEEGQLKYQETQYF. CDR3 in DNA: TGTGCCTGGGAAGAAGGACAACTCAAGTACCAAGAGACCCAGTACTTC.

The chain links TRBV28 to TRBJ2-1; possibly TRBD2 for D (6 bases). The length of the CDR3 is 16 residues. CDR1 and CDR2 from the germline V gene are MDHEN and SYDVKM. Trimming pared 5 bases from V and 8 bases from J, leaving 22 bases between. CDR3 bases: TGTGCCAGCAGTCCGATGGGGAGTAGCGGCTCTCATGAGCAGTTCTTC. Its translation: CASSPMGSSGSHEQFF. Drawing the rest from reference TRBV28 and TRBJ2-1, the complete variable domain is DVKVTQSSRYLVKRTGEKVFLECVQDMDHENMFWYRQDPGLGLRLIYFSYDVKMKEKGDIPEGYSVSREKKERFSLILESASTNQTSMYLCASSPMGSSGSHEQFFGPGTRLTVL.

This chain uses TRBV11-2 with TRBJ2-5; D call uncertain. V was trimmed by 1 base and J by 4 bases, leaving 19 bases between them. The germline CDR1 and CDR2 sequences are SGHAT and FQNNGV. CDR3 length: 17 amino acids. The chain's CDR3 is CASSLAVSSFNGETQYF. CDR3 coding DNA: TGTGCCAGCAGCTTAGCCGTTAGTAGCTTTAACGGAGAGACCCAGTACTTC.

V gene TRBV4-1 combines with J gene TRBJ1-4; 8 bases match TRBD1. V lost 4 bases to trimming and J lost 10 bases; unmatched junction nucleotides: 8. This CDR3 is 14 amino acids long. The V gene's germline CDR1 is MGHRA and CDR2 YSYEKL. CDR3 in DNA: TGCGCCAGCAGCCTAAGAGGACAGGGTAGAAAACTGTTTTTT. Translating it yields CASSLRGQGRKLFF.

The J gene is TRBJ1-1, the V gene TRBV28; TRBD1 aligns across 7 bases. V was pared by 8 bases and J by 10 bases, with 13 bases of the junction left unmatched. CDR1 is MDHEN, CDR2 SYDVKM, per germline. The CDR3 covers 13 residues. This CDR3 reads CASGQMDRQSAFF. The CDR3 DNA reads TGTGCCAGCGGACAAATGGACAGGCAGTCAGCTTTCTTT.

The chain is built from TRBV15 and TRBJ2-1; possibly TRBD2 for D (5 bases). CDR3 size: 16 residues. The V gene's germline CDR1 is LNHNV and CDR2 YYDKDF (reference sequence). V lost 2 bases, J lost 0 bases, and 11 bases lay in between. The CDR3 DNA is TGTGCCACCAGCAGACGAGAGCGGAGCTCCTACAATGAGCAGTTCTTC. Encoded protein: CATSRRERSSYNEQFF. The full variable domain, rest sourced from reference TRBV15 and TRBJ2-1, is DAMVIQNPRYQVTQFGKPVTLSCSQTLNHNVMYWYQQKSSQAPKLLFHYYDKDFNNEADTPDNFQSRRPNTSFCFLDIRSPGLGDTAMYLCATSRRERSSYNEQFFGPGTRLTVL.

The chain employs TRBV5-6 and TRBJ2-3; 10 bases align to TRBD2. Germline assignment: CDR1 SGHDT and CDR2 YYEEEE. J was trimmed by 4 bases and V by 4 bases; bases with no gene match: 15. The length of the CDR3 is 18 residues. The CDR3 nucleotides read TGTGCCAGCAGCCAACCTGGGGGCACTAGCGGGATGGCAGATACGCAGTATTTT. This gives the protein CASSQPGGTSGMADTQYF. Drawing the rest from reference TRBV5-6 and TRBJ2-3, the complete variable domain is DAGVTQSPTHLIKTRGQQVTLRCSPKSGHDTVSWYQQALGQGPQFIFQYYEEEERQRGNFPDRFSGHQFPNYSSELNVNALLLGDSALYLCASSQPGGTSGMADTQYFGPGTRLTVL.